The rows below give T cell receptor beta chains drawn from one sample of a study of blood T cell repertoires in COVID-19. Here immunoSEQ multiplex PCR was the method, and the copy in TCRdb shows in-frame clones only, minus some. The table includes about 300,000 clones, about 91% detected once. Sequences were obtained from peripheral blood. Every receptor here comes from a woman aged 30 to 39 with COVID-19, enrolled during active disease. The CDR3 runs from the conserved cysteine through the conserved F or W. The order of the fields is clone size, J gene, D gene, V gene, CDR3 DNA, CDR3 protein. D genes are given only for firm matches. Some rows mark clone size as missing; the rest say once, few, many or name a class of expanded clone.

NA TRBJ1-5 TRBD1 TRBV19 TGTGCCAGTAGTACTGACAGGGGCAGCAATCAGCCCCAGCATTTT CASSTDRGSNQPQHF
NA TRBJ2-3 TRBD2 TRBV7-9 TGTGCCAGCAGCTTAGATGGACTAGCGGGGGGGCCATTCACAGATACGCAGTATTTT CASSLDGLAGGPFTDTQYF
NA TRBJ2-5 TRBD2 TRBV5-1 TGCGCCAGCAGCTTGGTATTAGCGGGGGGCCAAGAGACCCAGTACTTC CASSLVLAGGQETQYF
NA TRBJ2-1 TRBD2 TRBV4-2 TGTGCCAGCAGCCAGGCCGAGGGACTAGCGGGCCCAGGGAATGAGCAGTTCTTC CASSQAEGLAGPGNEQFF
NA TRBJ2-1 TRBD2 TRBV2 TGTGCCAGCAACGCGGGGGACTCCTACAATGAGCAGTTCTTC CASNAGDSYNEQFF
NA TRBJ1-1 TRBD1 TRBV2 TGTGCCAGCAGTGCAGGGGGCCGCACTGAAGCTTTCTTT CASSAGGRTEAFF
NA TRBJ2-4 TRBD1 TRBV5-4 TGTGCCAGCAGCTTGGGGGACAGGGATAGAAAAAACATTCAGTACTTC CASSLGDRDRKNIQYF
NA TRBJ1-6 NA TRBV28 TGTGCCAGCAGGCCCCAAGAAAGACAGCTTTCACCCCTCCACTTT CASRPQERQLSPLHF
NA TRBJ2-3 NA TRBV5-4 TGTGCCAGCAGCTTAAATAGCTTTCCGTTGGTTTTAACGGATACGCAGTATTTT CASSLNSFPLVLTDTQYF
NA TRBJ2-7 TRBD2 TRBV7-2 TGTGCCAGCAGCATGCTAGCGGGGGAACCCTACGAGCAGTACTTC CASSMLAGEPYEQYF
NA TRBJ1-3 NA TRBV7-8 TGTGCCAGCAGCTTAGACAGGTCTGGAAACACCATATATTTT CASSLDRSGNTIYF
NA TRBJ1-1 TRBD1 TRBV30 TGTGCCTGGAATGACAGGGGCCCTTTGGCTTTCTTT CAWNDRGPLAFF
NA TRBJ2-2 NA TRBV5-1 TGCGCCAGCAGCTTGGTTGGGCCGAACACCGGGGAGCTGTTTTTT CASSLVGPNTGELFF
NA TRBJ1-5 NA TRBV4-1 TGCGCCAGCAGCCAAGTAGGTCTCCCAAGGGGGTTCAATCAGCCCCAGCATTTT CASSQVGLPRGFNQPQHF
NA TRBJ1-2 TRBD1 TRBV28 TGTGCCAGCAGTCAAAACAGGGGAGGACGCTACTATGGCTACACCTTC CASSQNRGGRYYGYTF
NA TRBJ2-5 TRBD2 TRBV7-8 TGTGCCAGCAGCGGAAGACTAGCGGGGGGGTCAGTAGAGACCCAGTACTTC CASSGRLAGGSVETQYF
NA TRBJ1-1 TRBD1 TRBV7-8 TGTGCCAGCAGCTTAGGACAGGGAACTGAAGCTTTCTTT CASSLGQGTEAFF
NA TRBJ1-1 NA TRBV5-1 TGCGCCAGCAGCACCGGACAGTTTGAAGCTTTCTTT CASSTGQFEAFF
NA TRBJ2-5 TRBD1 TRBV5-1 TGCGCCAGCAGCGGGGGACAGTCAGACGAGACCCAGTACTTC CASSGGQSDETQYF
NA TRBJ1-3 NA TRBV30 TGTGCCTGGAGTGTAGGACTTTACACCATATATTTT CAWSVGLYTIYF
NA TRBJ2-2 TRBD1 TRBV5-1 TGCGCCAGCAGCTTGTCAACAGGGGATACCGGGGAGCTGTTTTTT CASSLSTGDTGELFF
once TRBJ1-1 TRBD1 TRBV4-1 TGCGCCAGCAGCCTCCTCTCCCTTGAGGGGGCGCTTAATGAAGCTTTCTTT CASSLLSLEGALNEAFF